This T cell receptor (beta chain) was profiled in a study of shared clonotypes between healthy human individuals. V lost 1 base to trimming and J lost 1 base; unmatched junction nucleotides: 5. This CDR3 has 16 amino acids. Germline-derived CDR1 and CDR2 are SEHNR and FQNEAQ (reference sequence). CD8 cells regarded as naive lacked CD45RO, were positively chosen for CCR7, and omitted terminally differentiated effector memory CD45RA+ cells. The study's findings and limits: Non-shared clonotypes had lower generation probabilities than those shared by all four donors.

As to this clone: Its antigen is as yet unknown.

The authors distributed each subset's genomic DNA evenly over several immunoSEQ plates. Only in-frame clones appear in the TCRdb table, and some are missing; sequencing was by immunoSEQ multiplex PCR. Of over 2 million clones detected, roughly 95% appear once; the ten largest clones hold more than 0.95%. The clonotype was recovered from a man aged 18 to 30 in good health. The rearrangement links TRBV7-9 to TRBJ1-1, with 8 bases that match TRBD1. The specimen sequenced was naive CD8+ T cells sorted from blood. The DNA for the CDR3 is TGTGCCAGCAGCTTAGTAAGGGACAGGTCGAACACTGAAGCTTTCTTT. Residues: CASSLVRDRSNTEAFF.